The T cell receptor beta chain under discussion was sequenced for a study of blood T cell repertoires in COVID-19. Study information: T cells, B-cell-depleted T cells, or PBMCs provided the cDNA or gDNA that served as material.

In the authors' workflow: Amplified reference gene primers provided the basis for estimating nucleated cell counts. TCRdb's copy holds only in-frame clones and misses some; the assay was immunoSEQ multiplex PCR. The V and J calls and clone size come from that table; D and trimming were worked out from the DNA. The top ten clones hold 15% to 20% of a sample with 200,000 to 250,000 clones, roughly 84% of them seen once. The source is a man aged 45 to 65 with COVID-19, enrolled during active disease. The specimen sequenced was peripheral blood.

The CDR3 spells CASSPEGGQGNQPQHF. Written as DNA, the CDR3 is TGTGCCAGCTCACCAGAGGGGGGGCAGGGCAATCAGCCCCAGCATTTT. The V and J genes are TRBV18 and TRBJ1-5; possible D gene TRBD1, 6 bases. V was pared by 2 bases and J by 2 bases, with 13 bases between. The CDR3 length is 16 residues. From germline, CDR1 is KGHSH and CDR2 LQKENI. The full variable domain, its missing parts supplied by reference TRBV18 and TRBJ1-5, is NAGVMQNPRHLVRRRGQEARLRCSPMKGHSHVYWYRQLPEEGLKFMVYLQKENIIDESGMPKERFSAEFPKEGPSILRIQQVVRGDSAAYFCASSPEGGQGNQPQHFGDGTRLSIL.